The following is a TCR beta chain sequence with its context. Its antigen is unidentified. The record originates from a study of OX40 agonist ivuxolimab in advanced cancers. Study-level points and caveats: Among the nonresponders, some also had low normalized T-cell clonal expansion. Averaging showed that CD8+ T cells had more expanded clones than CD4+ did.

The table came from immunoSEQ multiplex PCR; TCRdb's copy has only in-frame clones and leaves some out. The data contain approximately 62,000 clones, 80% to 95% of them seen just once; the ten biggest clones take up 10% to 15%. This CDR3 region has 14 residues. The V end was cut by 4 bases, the J end by 2 bases, with 13 bases between. Per germline, CDR1 SGDLS and CDR2 YYNGEE. V gene TRBV9 combines with J gene TRBJ2-7, with D maybe TRBD2 (6 bases). The TCR was taken from an adult with an advanced solid tumor such as melanoma, head and neck, liver or kidney cancer. The sequencing here drew on CD4+ or CD8+ T cells sorted from blood, taken in a trial of the OX40 agonist ivuxolimab. CDR3 sequence (DNA): TGTGCCAGCAGCTCCCGGGACTCTCCCTACGAGCAGTACTTC. Amino acids: CASSSRDSPYEQYF. Complete variable domain (other parts from reference TRBV9 and TRBJ2-7): DSGVTQTPKHLITATGQRVTLRCSPRSGDLSVYWYQQSLDQGLQFLIQYYNGEERAKGNILERFSAQQFPDLHSELNLSSLELGDSALYFCASSSRDSPYEQYFGPGTRLTVT.